The source of this T cell receptor beta chain is a study of early T cells in non-severe SARS-CoV-2 infection. The ends were cut back, 5 bases at V and 1 base at J, with 12 bases in the middle. Germline values: CDR1 LNHDA, CDR2 SQIVND (reference sequence). This CDR3 contains 15 residues. Individual cDNA molecules were tagged with unique molecular identifiers. MiXCR, run by TCRdb on the 5' RACE reads, gives a single entry per CDR3 protein. The sample includes some 46,000 distinct CDR3 sequences, about 9.3% of them seen just once. This clonotype was observed at least ten times. The receptor's source is an adult who was a healthcare worker with PCR-confirmed SARS-CoV-2 infection or an uninfected control (not recorded which). The chain has TRBV19 and TRBJ2-1; D gene unclear. Specimen: whole blood. DNA of the CDR3: TGTGCCAGTAGTCTGTCGAGGACGTCCTACAATGAGCAGTTCTTC. Protein sequence: CASSLSRTSYNEQFF.